The source of this T cell receptor (beta chain) is a study of blood T cell repertoires in COVID-19. Study summary: PBMCs, B-cell-depleted T cells, or T cells provided the cDNA or gDNA that made up the material.

V dropped 6 bases and J dropped 8 bases, with 8 bases sitting between them. This CDR3 is 11 amino acids long. Looked up from germline, CDR1 is SGHAT and CDR2 is FQNNGV. Authors' processing steps: Cell counts per sample came from amplifying reference gene primers. Here immunoSEQ multiplex PCR was the method, and the copy in TCRdb shows in-frame clones only, minus some. V, J and clone size are taken as reported in that table, and D and trimming were inferred from the DNA itself. This table has roughly 66,000 clones, roughly nine tenths appearing once. Specimen: peripheral blood. The chain has TRBV11-2 and TRBJ2-1; D gene ambiguous. This TCR was sampled from a human donor in a cohort sampled during active COVID-19. DNA of the CDR3: TGTGCCAGCAGTCGAGTTTATGAGCAGTTCTTC. Amino acid sequence: CASSRVYEQFF.